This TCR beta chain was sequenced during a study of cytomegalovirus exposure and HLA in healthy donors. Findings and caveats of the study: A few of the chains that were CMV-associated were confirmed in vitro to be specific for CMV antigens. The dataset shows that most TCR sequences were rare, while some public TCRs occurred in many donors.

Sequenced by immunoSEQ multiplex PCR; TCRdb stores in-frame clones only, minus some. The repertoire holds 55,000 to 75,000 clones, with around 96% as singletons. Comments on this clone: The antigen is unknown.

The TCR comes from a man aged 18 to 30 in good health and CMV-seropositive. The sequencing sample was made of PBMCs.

The CDR3 DNA follows: TGTGCCAGCAGCCGAGACCGGGGAGGGTACGACGAGCAGTACTTC. This encodes CASSRDRGGYDEQYF. The chain couples TRBV14 to TRBJ2-7, with TRBD2 identical over 7 bases. V lost 4 bases and J lost 5; bases outside the gene matches: 11. This CDR3 contains 15 residues. Germline CDR1 is SGHDN and CDR2 is FVKESK.